This TCR beta chain is drawn from a study of blood T cells in healthy people across ages. Overall study findings and caveats: Naive CD4+ cell counts and diversity both ran higher in long-lived than in aged donors.

This CDR3 region has 16 residues. The germline V and J ends were trimmed by 5 bases and 2 bases, with 19 bases remaining between them. Looked up from germline, CDR1 is SGHAT and CDR2 is FQDESV (reference sequence). A second roughly 6 to 12 cycle PCR used barcoded and J-beta primers. TCRdb ran MiXCR on the 5' RACE reads and lists one entry per CDR3 protein. The sample holds about 970,000 distinct CDR3 sequences, roughly half seen once. This clonotype was seen a handful of times. Its matching antigen is unknown. The receptor was isolated from a woman in her sixties or seventies in good health. The chain joins TRBV11-1 to TRBJ2-7, with a weak D call TRBD2 (5 bases). The sequencing sample was made of blood. CDR3 nucleotides: TGTGCCAGCAGCCCTGCGGGCGGGCGCGCCACCTACGAGCAGTACTTC. This sequence encodes CASSPAGGRATYEQYF.